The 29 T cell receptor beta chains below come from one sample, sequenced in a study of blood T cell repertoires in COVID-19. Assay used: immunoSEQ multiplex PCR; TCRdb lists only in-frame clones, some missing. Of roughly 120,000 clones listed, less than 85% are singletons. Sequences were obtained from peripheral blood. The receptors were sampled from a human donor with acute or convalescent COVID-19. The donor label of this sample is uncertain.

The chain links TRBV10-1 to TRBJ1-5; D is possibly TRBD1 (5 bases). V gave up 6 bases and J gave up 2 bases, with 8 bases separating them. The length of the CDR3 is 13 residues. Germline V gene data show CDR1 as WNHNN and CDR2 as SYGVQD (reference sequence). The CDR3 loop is CASRGGGNQPQHF. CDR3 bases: TGCGCCAGCAGGGGGGGAGGCAATCAGCCCCAGCATTTT.

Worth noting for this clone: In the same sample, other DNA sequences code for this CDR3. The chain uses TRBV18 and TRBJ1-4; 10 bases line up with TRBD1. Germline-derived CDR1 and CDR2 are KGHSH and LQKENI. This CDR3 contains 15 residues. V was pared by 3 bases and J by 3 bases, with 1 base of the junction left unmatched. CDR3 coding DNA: TGTGCCAGCTCACCTGACAGGGGGCCTAATGAAAAACTGTTTTTT. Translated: CASSPDRGPNEKLFF.

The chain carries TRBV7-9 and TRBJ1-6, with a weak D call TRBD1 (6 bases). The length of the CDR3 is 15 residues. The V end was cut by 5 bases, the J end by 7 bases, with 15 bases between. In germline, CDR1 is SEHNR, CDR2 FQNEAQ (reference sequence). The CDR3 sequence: CASSQGGGSNSPLHF. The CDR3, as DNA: TGTGCCAGCAGCCAAGGGGGAGGGTCAAATTCACCCCTCCACTTT. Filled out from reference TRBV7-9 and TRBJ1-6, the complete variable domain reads DTGVSQNPRHKITKRGQNVTFRCDPISEHNRLYWYRQTLGQGPEFLTYFQNEAQLEKSRLLSDRFSAERPKGSFSTLEIQRTEQGDSAMYLCASSQGGGSNSPLHFGNGTRLTVT.

The DNA for the CDR3 is TGTGCCAGCAGCCGGGGAGGGAGCCCCGGCCAGCCCCAGCATTTT. This translates into CASSRGGSPGQPQHF. J is TRBJ1-5 and V is TRBV5-6; no definite D call. Trimming took 4 bases from V and 7 from J, leaving 18 bases between them. This CDR3 region has 15 residues. Germline-derived CDR1 and CDR2 are SGHDT and YYEEEE.

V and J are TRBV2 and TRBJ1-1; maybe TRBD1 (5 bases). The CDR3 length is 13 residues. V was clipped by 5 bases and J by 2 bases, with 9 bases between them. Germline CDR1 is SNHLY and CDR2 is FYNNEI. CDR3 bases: TGTGCCAGCAGTCGAGACAGTAACACTGAAGCTTTCTTT. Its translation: CASSRDSNTEAFF.

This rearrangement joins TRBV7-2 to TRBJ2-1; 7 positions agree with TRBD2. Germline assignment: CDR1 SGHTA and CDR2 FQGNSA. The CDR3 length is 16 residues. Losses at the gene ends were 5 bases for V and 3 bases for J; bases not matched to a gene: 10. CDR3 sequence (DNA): TGTGCCAGCAGCAAAACCGGGGGGACGATCTACAATGAGCAGTTCTTC. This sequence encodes CASSKTGGTIYNEQFF.

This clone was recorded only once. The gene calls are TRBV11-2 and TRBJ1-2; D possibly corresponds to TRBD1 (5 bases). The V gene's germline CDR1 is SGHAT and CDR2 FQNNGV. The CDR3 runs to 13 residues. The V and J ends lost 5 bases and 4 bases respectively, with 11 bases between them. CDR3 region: CASSPTGIYGYTF. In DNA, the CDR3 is TGTGCCAGCAGCCCTACAGGAATCTATGGCTACACCTTC.

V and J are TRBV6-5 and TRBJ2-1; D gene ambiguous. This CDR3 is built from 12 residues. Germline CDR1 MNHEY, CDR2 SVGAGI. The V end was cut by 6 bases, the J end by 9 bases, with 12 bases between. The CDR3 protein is CASSQRRSEQFF. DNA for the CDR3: TGTGCCAGCAGCCAACGCAGAAGTGAGCAGTTCTTC.

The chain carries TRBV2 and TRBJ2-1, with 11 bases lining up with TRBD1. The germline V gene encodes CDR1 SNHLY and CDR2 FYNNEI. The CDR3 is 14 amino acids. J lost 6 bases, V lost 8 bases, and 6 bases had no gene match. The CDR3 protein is CASGRDRGSNEQFF. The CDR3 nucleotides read TGTGCCAGCGGGAGGGACAGGGGGTCCAATGAGCAGTTCTTC.

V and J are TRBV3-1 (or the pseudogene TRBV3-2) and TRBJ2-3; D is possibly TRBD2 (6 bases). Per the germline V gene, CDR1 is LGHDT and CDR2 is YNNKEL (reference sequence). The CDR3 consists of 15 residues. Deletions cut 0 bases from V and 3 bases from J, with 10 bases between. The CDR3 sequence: CASSQDLLATDTQYF. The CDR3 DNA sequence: TGTGCCAGCAGCCAAGATCTCCTAGCGACAGATACGCAGTATTTT.

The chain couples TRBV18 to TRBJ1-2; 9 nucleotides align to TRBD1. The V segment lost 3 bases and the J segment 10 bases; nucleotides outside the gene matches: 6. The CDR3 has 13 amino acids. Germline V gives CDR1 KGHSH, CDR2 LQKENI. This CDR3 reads CASSPGQGLDYTF. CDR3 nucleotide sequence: TGTGCCAGCTCACCGGGACAGGGTTTGGACTACACCTTC.

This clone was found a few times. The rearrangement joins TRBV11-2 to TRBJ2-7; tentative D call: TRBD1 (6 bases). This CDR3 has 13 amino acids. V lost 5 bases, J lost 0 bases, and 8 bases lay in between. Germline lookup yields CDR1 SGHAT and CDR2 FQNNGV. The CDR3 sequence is CASSIQGSYEQYV. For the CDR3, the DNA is TGTGCCAGCAGCATACAGGGCTCCTACGAGCAGTACGTC.

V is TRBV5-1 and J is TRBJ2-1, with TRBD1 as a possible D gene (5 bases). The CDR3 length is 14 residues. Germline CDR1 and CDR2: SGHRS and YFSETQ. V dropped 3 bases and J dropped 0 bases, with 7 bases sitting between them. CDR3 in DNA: TGCGCCAGCAGCTGGGGCAACTCCTACAATGAGCAGTTCTTC. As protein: CASSWGNSYNEQFF.

The CDR3 here is CASSELRRDSETQYF. The CDR3 DNA follows: TGTGCCAGCAGTGAACTGCGTCGGGACTCTGAGACCCAGTACTTC. The chain is built from TRBV11-2 and TRBJ2-5; TRBD2 is a possible D gene (6 bases). V shed 6 bases and J shed 5 bases, with 19 bases lying between them. The CDR3 consists of 15 residues. The germline gives CDR1 SGHAT, CDR2 FQNNGV.

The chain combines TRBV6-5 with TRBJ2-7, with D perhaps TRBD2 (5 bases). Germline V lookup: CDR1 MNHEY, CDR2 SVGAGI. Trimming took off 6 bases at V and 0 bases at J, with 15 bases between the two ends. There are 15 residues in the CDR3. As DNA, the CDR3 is TGTGCCAGCAGATCTGTGAAACTAGTCTCCTACGAGCAGTACTTC. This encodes CASRSVKLVSYEQYF.

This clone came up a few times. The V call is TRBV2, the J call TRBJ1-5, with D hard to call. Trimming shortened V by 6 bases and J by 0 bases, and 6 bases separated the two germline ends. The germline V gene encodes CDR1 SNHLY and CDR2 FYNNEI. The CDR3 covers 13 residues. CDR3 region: CASSVYSNQPQHF. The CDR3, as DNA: TGTGCCAGCAGCGTTTATAGCAATCAGCCCCAGCATTTT.

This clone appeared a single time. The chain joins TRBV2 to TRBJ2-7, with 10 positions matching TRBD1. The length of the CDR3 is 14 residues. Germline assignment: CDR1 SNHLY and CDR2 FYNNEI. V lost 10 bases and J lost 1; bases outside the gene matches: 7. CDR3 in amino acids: CAIYRDRGSYEQYF. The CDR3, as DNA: TGTGCCATTTATAGGGACAGGGGATCCTACGAGCAGTACTTC. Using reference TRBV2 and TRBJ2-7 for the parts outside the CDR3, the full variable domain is EPEVTQTPSHQVTQMGQEVILRCVPISNHLYFYWYRQILGQKVEFLVSFYNNEISEKSEIFDDQFSVERPDGSNFTLKIRSTKLEDSAMYFCAIYRDRGSYEQYFGPGTRLTVT.

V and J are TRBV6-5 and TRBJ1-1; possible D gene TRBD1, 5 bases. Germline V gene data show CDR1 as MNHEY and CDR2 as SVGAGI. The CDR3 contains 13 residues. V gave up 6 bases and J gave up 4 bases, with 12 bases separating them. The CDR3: CASRRGGSTEAFF. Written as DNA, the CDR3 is TGTGCCAGCAGAAGGGGCGGTAGCACTGAAGCTTTCTTT.

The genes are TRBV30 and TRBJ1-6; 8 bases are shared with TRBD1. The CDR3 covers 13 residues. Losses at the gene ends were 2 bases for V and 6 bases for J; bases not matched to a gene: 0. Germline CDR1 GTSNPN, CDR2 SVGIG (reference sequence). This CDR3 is CAWSTGGNSPLHF. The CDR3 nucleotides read TGTGCCTGGAGTACAGGGGGTAATTCACCCCTCCACTTT.

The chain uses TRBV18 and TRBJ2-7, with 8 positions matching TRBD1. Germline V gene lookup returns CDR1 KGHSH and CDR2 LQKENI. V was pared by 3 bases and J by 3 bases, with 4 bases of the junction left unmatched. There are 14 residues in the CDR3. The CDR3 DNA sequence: TGTGCCAGCTCACCCGGGACAGGAAACTACGAGCAGTACGTC. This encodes CASSPGTGNYEQYV.

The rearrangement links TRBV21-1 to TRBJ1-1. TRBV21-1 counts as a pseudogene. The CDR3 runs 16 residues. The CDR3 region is CASSKPPGELNTEAFF. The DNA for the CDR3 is TGTGCCAGCAGCAAACCCCCGGGGGAGTTGAACACTGAAGCTTTCTTT.

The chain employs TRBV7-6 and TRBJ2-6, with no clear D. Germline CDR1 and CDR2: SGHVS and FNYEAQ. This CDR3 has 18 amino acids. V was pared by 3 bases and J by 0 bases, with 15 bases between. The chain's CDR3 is CASSFVNRKLSGANVLTF. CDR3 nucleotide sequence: TGTGCCAGCAGCTTCGTAAACAGAAAGCTCTCTGGGGCCAACGTCCTGACTTTC.

The CDR3 spells CASSPTPGQGARYSPLHF. In DNA, the CDR3 is TGTGCCAGCAGTCCTACCCCGGGACAGGGGGCGCGGTATTCACCCCTCCACTTT. This chain connects TRBV27 to TRBJ1-6; 12 bases agree with TRBD1. The CDR3 loop spans 18 amino acids. V lost 5 bases and J lost 8; bases outside the gene matches: 13. CDR1 is MNHEY, CDR2 SMNVEV, per germline (reference sequence).

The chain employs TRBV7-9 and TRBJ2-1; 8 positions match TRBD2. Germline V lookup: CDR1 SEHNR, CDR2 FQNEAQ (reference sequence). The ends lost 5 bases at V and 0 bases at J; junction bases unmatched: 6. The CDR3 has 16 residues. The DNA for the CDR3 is TGTGCCAGCAGCCCAGAGCGGGGGAGCTCCTACAATGAGCAGTTCTTC. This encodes CASSPERGSSYNEQFF. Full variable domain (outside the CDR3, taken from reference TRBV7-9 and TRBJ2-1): DTGVSQNPRHKITKRGQNVTFRCDPISEHNRLYWYRQTLGQGPEFLTYFQNEAQLEKSRLLSDRFSAERPKGSFSTLEIQRTEQGDSAMYLCASSPERGSSYNEQFFGPGTRLTVL.

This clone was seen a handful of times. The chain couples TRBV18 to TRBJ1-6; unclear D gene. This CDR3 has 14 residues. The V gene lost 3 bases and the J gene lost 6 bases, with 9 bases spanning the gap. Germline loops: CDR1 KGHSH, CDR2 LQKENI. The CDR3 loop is CASSPETVNSPLHF. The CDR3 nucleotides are TGTGCCAGCTCACCGGAGACCGTTAATTCACCCCTCCACTTT. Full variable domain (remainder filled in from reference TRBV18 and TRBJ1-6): NAGVMQNPRHLVRRRGQEARLRCSPMKGHSHVYWYRQLPEEGLKFMVYLQKENIIDESGMPKERFSAEFPKEGPSILRIQQVVRGDSAAYFCASSPETVNSPLHFGNGTRLTVT.

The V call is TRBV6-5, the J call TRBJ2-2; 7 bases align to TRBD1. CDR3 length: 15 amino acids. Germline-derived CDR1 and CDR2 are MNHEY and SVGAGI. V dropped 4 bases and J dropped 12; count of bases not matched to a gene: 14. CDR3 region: CASSSPKGGVLKLFF. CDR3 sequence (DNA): TGTGCCAGCAGTTCCCCCAAAGGGGGCGTTTTGAAGCTGTTTTTT.

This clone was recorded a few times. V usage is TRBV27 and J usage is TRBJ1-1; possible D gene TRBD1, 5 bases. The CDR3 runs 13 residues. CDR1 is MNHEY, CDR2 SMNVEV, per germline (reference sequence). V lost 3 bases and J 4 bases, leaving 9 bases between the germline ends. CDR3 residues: CASSFRARTEAFF. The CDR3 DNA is TGTGCCAGCAGTTTCAGGGCTCGCACTGAAGCTTTCTTT.

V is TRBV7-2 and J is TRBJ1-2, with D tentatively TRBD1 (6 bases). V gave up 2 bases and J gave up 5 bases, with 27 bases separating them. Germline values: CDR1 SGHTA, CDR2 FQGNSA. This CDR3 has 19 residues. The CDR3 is CASSLSLRGSSGAGYGYTF. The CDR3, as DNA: TGTGCCAGCAGCTTATCTTTGAGGGGATCATCAGGGGCCGGGTATGGCTACACCTTC.

DNA for the CDR3: TGTGCCAGCAGTTACTCGAGACAGGGGGCCGGGGAGCTGTTTTTT. Translation: CASSYSRQGAGELFF. V usage is TRBV6-5 and J usage is TRBJ2-2, with TRBD1 matching 9 bases. The V gene end was trimmed by 0 bases and the J gene end by 6 bases; junction bases not matched to a gene: 2. CDR1 and CDR2 (germline): MNHEY, SVGAGI. The CDR3 extends over 15 amino acids.